This T cell receptor beta chain was captured by sequencing in a study of Ad26.COV2.S vaccination and SARS-CoV-2 variants. The CDR3 is 19 amino acids. J was trimmed by 8 bases and V by 2 bases; bases with no gene match: 17. Germline CDR1 KGHDR, CDR2 SFDVKD. With regard to this clone: Its antigen is not known.

Assay used: immunoSEQ multiplex PCR; TCRdb lists only in-frame clones, some missing. The data hold roughly 320,000 clones, with 85% to 90% observed a single time. Points from the study as a whole: It was vaccine recipients, not placebo recipients, who had the higher spike-specific TCR breadth. Substantial response breadth was reportedly seen for spike-specific CD8+ and CD4+ T cells after vaccination.

Treatment in this sample: roughly 19 received Ad26.COV2.S at low or high dose, single or two shots; several received placebo; per-sample allocation not given. Sampling was done on day 63 after the first vaccine or placebo injection. The individual, an adult aged 18-55 years, was a donor in Boston. Wuhan-strain spike was delivered by a replication-incompetent Ad26 vector. This receptor was taken from a person between 18 and 65 years old who received the Ad26.COV2.S COVID-19 vaccine or a placebo. This sample comprised peripheral blood, obtained in a trial of Ad26.COV2.S vaccine versus placebo. V gene TRBV24-1 combines with J gene TRBJ1-4, with 9 bases matching TRBD1. CDR3 coding DNA: TGTGCCACCAGTGATTCCACCGGGACAGGGCTTTGGGCCGGCGAAAAACTGTTTTTT. Translated: CATSDSTGTGLWAGEKLFF.